This T cell receptor beta chain was observed in a study of cytomegalovirus exposure and HLA in healthy donors. PCR involved 60 Vbeta and 13 Jbeta primers. The assay was immunoSEQ multiplex PCR, and TCRdb's table has in-frame clones only and misses some. The repertoire holds about 90,000 clones, with approximately 71% as singletons. V was clipped by 5 bases and J by 5 bases; unmatched bases: 6. Germline CDR1 is GTSNPN and CDR2 is SVGIG (reference sequence). There are 14 residues in the CDR3. The study, taken as a whole, reports: Reports state that TCR beta sequences accurately predicted most subjects' HLA-A and HLA-B alleles. Confirmation in vitro established that three CMV-associated chains were specific for CMV antigens.

It was healthy bone marrow donors who served as donors. Turning to this clone: Its antigen remains unidentified.

The TCR comes from a woman under 30 in good health and CMV-seropositive. The rearrangement uses TRBV30 and TRBJ2-1; 10 bases line up with TRBD1. Sequenced sample: PBMCs. CDR3 nucleotides: TGTGCCTGGGACAGGGGGCCGGTAAACAATGAGCAGTTCTTC. Protein sequence: CAWDRGPVNNEQFF.